The 24 T cell receptor beta chains given below trace back to one sample, sequenced in a study of T cells in tuberculosis. Libraries were prepared by immunoSEQ multiplex PCR; TCRdb keeps only in-frame clonotypes and omits some of them. The table includes 47,000 or so clones, 90% to 95% detected once. Stated time point: new active TB diagnosis, blood taken before or within 7 days of starting treatment. Material: PBMCs, obtained at tuberculosis diagnosis. The receptors stem from an adult with tuberculosis.

Only one count was recorded for this clone. The V and J genes are TRBV6-6 and TRBJ2-1; 9 positions agree with TRBD2. From germline, CDR1 is MNHNY and CDR2 SVGAGI (reference sequence). The CDR3 spans 15 residues. V was clipped by 9 bases and J by 2 bases; unmatched bases: 8. The CDR3: CASLAGDSPYNEQFF. CDR3 DNA: TGTGCCAGTTTAGCGGGAGATAGCCCCTACAATGAGCAGTTCTTC.

The rearrangement joins TRBV4-3 to TRBJ2-1, with 16 bases matching TRBD2. Germline V gives CDR1 LGHNA, CDR2 YSLEER. V lost 1 base to trimming and J lost 5 bases; unmatched junction nucleotides: 2. The CDR3 spans 17 residues. DNA of the CDR3: TGCGCCAGCAGCCAAGTTGGGACTAGCGGGAGGGACAATGAGCAGTTCTTC. This translates into CASSQVGTSGRDNEQFF.

The chain joins TRBV5-1 to TRBJ2-3; the match to TRBD1 covers 8 bases. V shed 0 bases and J 3 bases; nucleotides not matched to a gene: 3. This CDR3 has 15 residues. CDR1 and CDR2 from the germline V gene are SGHRS and YFSETQ. The chain's CDR3 is CASSLGGQGTDTQYF. The DNA for the CDR3 is TGCGCCAGCAGCTTGGGTGGACAGGGAACAGATACGCAGTATTTT.

The genes are TRBV5-6 and TRBJ1-3, with 11 positions matching TRBD1. V dropped 4 bases and J dropped 1; count of bases not matched to a gene: 4. The CDR3 has 16 residues. Germline values: CDR1 SGHDT, CDR2 YYEEEE. The CDR3 DNA reads as TGTGCCAGCAGCCCCGGACAGGGGGCTTCTGGAAACACCATATATTTT. Amino acids: CASSPGQGASGNTIYF.

This clone has a handful of counts. This sequence joins TRBV7-8 and TRBJ1-1, with D perhaps matching TRBD1 (5 bases). The V end was cut by 7 bases, the J end by 2 bases, with 14 bases between. CDR1 SGHVS and CDR2 FQNEAQ come from the germline V gene. The CDR3 length is 14 residues. The CDR3 sequence is CASNNLRGNTEAFF. DNA of the CDR3: TGTGCCAGCAACAACCTTAGGGGAAACACTGAAGCTTTCTTT.

The gene calls are TRBV7-8 and TRBJ2-1, with 9 bases matching TRBD1. CDR1 and CDR2 from the germline V gene are SGHVS and FQNEAQ. V shed 8 bases and J 4 bases; nucleotides not matched to a gene: 3. The CDR3 sequence is 13 residues long. In DNA form, the CDR3 reads TGTGCCAGCCGGGACAGGGTATACAATGAGCAGTTCTTC. Translated: CASRDRVYNEQFF.

The V and J genes are TRBV6-6 and TRBJ2-5; TRBD1 agrees at 10 bases. From germline, CDR1 is MNHNY and CDR2 SVGAGI (reference sequence). J lost 4 bases, V lost 5 bases, and 7 bases had no gene match. The CDR3 is 15 residues long. The CDR3 coding sequence is TGTGCCAGCAGTGCGGACAGGGGGGGCAGAGAGACCCAGTACTTC. Amino acid sequence: CASSADRGGRETQYF.

This chain connects TRBV7-9 to TRBJ2-7; 9 nucleotides line up with TRBD1. Trimming at V came to 10 bases and at J to 1 base, leaving 11 bases not matched to a gene. Germline values: CDR1 SEHNR, CDR2 FQNEAQ (reference sequence). This CDR3 contains 15 residues. Here the CDR3 reads CATHLLGQGSYEQYF. The CDR3 nucleotides are TGTGCCACCCATTTGCTGGGACAGGGATCCTACGAGCAGTACTTC.

The chain carries TRBV5-1 and TRBJ1-2, with TRBD1 identical over 9 bases. V shed 4 bases and J 7 bases; nucleotides not matched to a gene: 2. The CDR3 runs 12 residues. Germline CDR1 and CDR2: SGHRS and YFSETQ. CDR3 bases: TGCGCCAGCAGCCTGGACAGGGGTGGCTACACCTTC. Its protein is CASSLDRGGYTF.

The rearrangement joins TRBV28 to TRBJ2-3, with 7 bases aligning to TRBD2. This CDR3 is 15 amino acids long. The germline V gene encodes CDR1 MDHEN and CDR2 SYDVKM. V dropped 5 bases and J dropped 4; count of bases not matched to a gene: 9. CDR3 DNA: TGTGCCAGCAGTCTTTATCCGGGAGGAGCAGATACGCAGTATTTT. As protein: CASSLYPGGADTQYF.

The chain uses TRBV18 and TRBJ1-1; 8 positions agree with TRBD1. V trimming: 3 bases; J trimming: 2 bases; junction bases outside the gene matches: 8. Per germline, CDR1 KGHSH and CDR2 LQKENI. The CDR3 is 16 amino acids. In DNA form, the CDR3 reads TGTGCCAGCTCACCCCAAGGCAGGGGGCCCAACACTGAAGCTTTCTTT. This sequence encodes CASSPQGRGPNTEAFF.

This sequence joins TRBV11-2 and TRBJ1-1; tentative D call: TRBD1 (6 bases). Germline V gives CDR1 SGHAT, CDR2 FQNNGV. V gave up 2 bases and J gave up 3 bases, with 19 bases separating them. The CDR3 contains 17 residues. The CDR3 is CASSLFGGRGSDTEAFF. DNA of the CDR3: TGTGCCAGCAGCTTATTTGGGGGCCGGGGATCGGACACTGAAGCTTTCTTT. Supplemented by reference TRBV11-2 and TRBJ1-1, the full variable domain reads EAGVAQSPRYKIIEKRQSVAFWCNPISGHATLYWYQQILGQGPKLLIQFQNNGVVDDSQLPKDRFSAERLKGVDSTLKIQPAKLEDSAVYLCASSLFGGRGSDTEAFFGQGTRLTVV.

This clone appeared a single time. The genes are TRBV5-1 and TRBJ1-2, with 9 bases lining up with TRBD1. Germline assignment: CDR1 SGHRS and CDR2 YFSETQ. J lost 8 bases, V lost 5 bases, and 10 bases had no gene match. The CDR3 length is 14 residues. The CDR3 bases are TGCGCCAGCAGTCCAATCGACAGGGGGTTAGGCTACACCTTC. It translates to CASSPIDRGLGYTF.

The chain couples TRBV11-2 to TRBJ2-1; TRBD2 matches 9 bases. The CDR3 length is 17 residues. The V gene's germline CDR1 is SGHAT and CDR2 FQNNGV. The V gene end was trimmed by 3 bases and the J gene end by 2 bases; junction bases not matched to a gene: 8. This chain's CDR3 is CASSLEVSGRAYNEQFF. The CDR3, as DNA: TGTGCCAGCAGCTTGGAAGTTAGCGGGAGAGCCTACAATGAGCAGTTCTTC.

The chain combines TRBV19 with TRBJ1-4, with D hard to call. Germline V lookup: CDR1 LNHDA, CDR2 SQIVND (reference sequence). The CDR3 length is 13 residues. Trimming cost V 1 base and J 8 bases, with 8 bases left between them. Here the CDR3 DNA reads TGTGCCAGTAGTATAGCCTTAGAAGAAAAACTGTTTTTT. Encoded protein: CASSIALEEKLFF.

CDR3 nucleotides: TGTGCCAGCAGCAAACAGGGGCGAAGCAATGAGCAGTTCTTC. It yields the protein CASSKQGRSNEQFF. The V and J genes are TRBV13 and TRBJ2-1; 7 nucleotides agree with TRBD1. The CDR3 has 14 residues. The junction had 7 bases not matched to a gene; V was cut back by 5 bases and J by 6 bases. Germline CDR1 and CDR2: PRHDT and FYEKMQ (reference sequence).

J is TRBJ1-2 and V is TRBV7-8; no definite D call. The germline V and J ends were trimmed by 5 bases and 7 bases, with 17 bases remaining between them. The CDR3 consists of 14 residues. Germline V CDR1 and CDR2: SGHVS, FQNEAQ. CDR3 residues: CASSDTLEGLGYTF. CDR3 nucleotide sequence: TGTGCCAGCAGCGACACGTTGGAAGGTCTTGGCTACACCTTC.

This clone was found a few times. The chain has TRBV19 and TRBJ1-2, with D perhaps TRBD1 (6 bases). Germline CDR1 reads LNHDA; CDR2 reads SQIVND (reference sequence). The CDR3 covers 15 residues. Deletions cut 6 bases from V and 7 bases from J, with 21 bases between. DNA for the CDR3: TGTGCCAGTAGCCACACGCACAGGGCCGTCGGTGGCTACACCTTC. This translates into CASSHTHRAVGGYTF.

The genes are TRBV5-1 and TRBJ2-5; a weak D match, TRBD2 (5 bases). With 4 bases removed from V and 3 bases from J, the gap between germline ends came to 13 bases. Germline V gene data show CDR1 as SGHRS and CDR2 as YFSETQ. This CDR3 is built from 14 residues. The DNA of the CDR3 is TGCGCCAGCAGCGCTCAGAAGAGGGAAGAGACCCAGTACTTC. Translated, it gives CASSAQKREETQYF. Full variable domain (rest looked up from reference TRBV5-1 and TRBJ2-5): KAGVTQTPRYLIKTRGQQVTLSCSPISGHRSVSWYQQTPGQGLQFLFEYFSETQRNKGNFPGRFSGRQFSNSRSEMNVSTLELGDSALYLCASSAQKREETQYFGPGTRLLVL.

The chain joins TRBV19 to TRBJ2-3; 8 bases are shared with TRBD1. CDR3 length: 13 residues. CDR1 LNHDA and CDR2 SQIVND come from the germline V gene (reference sequence). V lost 7 bases and J lost 6; bases outside the gene matches: 6. As DNA, the CDR3 is TGTGCCAGTATTGGACAGGGAAGCGATACGCAGTATTTT. Protein: CASIGQGSDTQYF. The whole variable domain, remainder taken from reference TRBV19 and TRBJ2-3, is DGGITQSPKYLFRKEGQNVTLSCEQNLNHDAMYWYRQDPGQGLRLIYYSQIVNDFQKGDIAEGYSVSREKKESFPLTVTSAQKNPTAFYLCASIGQGSDTQYFGPGTRLTVL.

The chain carries TRBV15 and TRBJ2-4; weak D call: TRBD2 (6 bases). CDR3 length equals 19 residues. CDR1 and CDR2 (germline): LNHNV, YYDKDF (reference sequence). The V and J ends lost 3 bases and 0 bases respectively, with 21 bases between them. CDR3 in amino acids: CATSRAGTEGTLAKNIQYF. The CDR3 DNA reads as TGTGCCACCAGCAGGGCCGGGACGGAGGGAACTCTAGCCAAAAACATTCAGTACTTC.

The chain carries TRBV7-9 and TRBJ1-1; the D is unclear. The CDR3 is 13 amino acids. Germline CDR1 and CDR2: SEHNR and FQNEAQ (reference sequence). The V end lost 3 bases, the J end lost 3 bases, and 8 bases lay between the germline ends. CDR3 loop: CASSLSRYTEAFF. The DNA for the CDR3 is TGTGCCAGCAGCTTGAGCCGTTACACTGAAGCTTTCTTT.

The chain joins TRBV28 to TRBJ2-6, with D hard to call. Per the germline V gene, CDR1 is MDHEN and CDR2 is SYDVKM. The V gene lost 8 bases and the J gene lost 3 bases, with 5 bases spanning the gap. CDR3 size: 12 residues. The CDR3 coding sequence is TGTGCCAGCCTCGGTGGGGCCAACGTCCTGACTTTC. It specifies CASLGGANVLTF.

As to this clone: Mismatch with germline at one junction end may stem from a read error. This sequence joins TRBV5-1 and TRBJ2-2, with TRBD1 matching 7 bases. The CDR3 consists of 17 residues. Germline loops: CDR1 SGHRS, CDR2 YFSETQ. This chain's CDR3 is CASRLERRDSLTGELFF. In DNA form, the CDR3 reads TGCGCCAGCAGATTGGAGCGAAGGGACAGCCTTACCGGGGAGCTGTTTTTT.